This T cell receptor (beta chain) was found in a study of cytomegalovirus exposure and HLA in healthy donors. Study outcomes and limitations: The investigators catalogued under 200 TCR beta chains as cytomegalovirus-associated.

Comments on this clone: Its antigen is not identified.

CDR3 length: 14 residues. Looked up from germline, CDR1 is SQVTM and CDR2 is ANQGSEA. The ends were cut back, 4 bases at V and 6 bases at J, with 19 bases in the middle. The protocol was immunoSEQ multiplex PCR, while the TCRdb copy is restricted to in-frame clones and leaves out a portion. The sample holds approximately 150,000 clones, roughly nine tenths seen once. Sequencing was done on a sample of PBMCs. The chain uses TRBV29-1 and TRBJ2-7; D remains ambiguous. The source of this sequence is a man younger than 35 in good health and CMV-seronegative. The CDR3 coding sequence is TGCAGCGTTGTTGGTTTCTCCTCTGGCGGCGAGCAGTACTTC. Amino acids: CSVVGFSSGGEQYF.